The 28 T cell receptor beta chains below all came from one sample that was sequenced in a study of T cell repertoires in cytomegalovirus infection. TCRdb called the reads again in MiXCR, with one record for every CDR3 protein. The sample yields approximately 500,000 distinct CDR3 sequences, approximately 15% seen once. Sequencing was carried out using CD8+ T cells from PBMCs. All receptors come from a human donor in good health (CMV status not recorded). Some clones in this sample may be carry-over from other donors' samples.

This rearrangement joins TRBV15 to TRBJ2-5, with D possibly matching TRBD2 (5 bases). The ends were cut back, 0 bases at V and 5 bases at J, with 13 bases in the middle. This CDR3 region has 15 residues. Germline CDR1 is LNHNV and CDR2 is YYDKDF (reference sequence). Here the CDR3 DNA reads TGTGCCACCAGCAGAGACCCCGCACGAGGGGAGACCCAGTACTTC. Translation: CATSRDPARGETQYF. Filled out from reference TRBV15 and TRBJ2-5, the complete variable domain reads DAMVIQNPRYQVTQFGKPVTLSCSQTLNHNVMYWYQQKSSQAPKLLFHYYDKDFNNEADTPDNFQSRRPNTSFCFLDIRSPGLGDTAMYLCATSRDPARGETQYFGPGTRLLVL.

Points on this clonotype: A read error is possible here, since a much larger clone lies one base away. V and J are TRBV15 and TRBJ2-7, with no clear D. CDR1 LNHNV and CDR2 YYDKDF come from the germline V gene (reference sequence). CDR3 length equals 13 residues. The CDR3 DNA reads TGTACCACCAGAAAAGGAAGCTCCTACGAGCAGTACTTC. This codes for CTTRKGSSYEQYF.

In this sample, this clonotype turned up many times. As DNA, the CDR3 is TGTGCCAGCAGCTACTACGGGAGCACAGATACGCAGTATTTT. Its translation: CASSYYGSTDTQYF. This rearrangement joins TRBV7-6 to TRBJ2-3; D not certain. The germline V gene encodes CDR1 SGHVS and CDR2 FNYEAQ. Trimming shortened V by 4 bases and J by 0 bases, and 8 bases separated the two germline ends. This CDR3 comprises 14 residues.

The chain uses TRBV6-2 or TRBV6-3 and TRBJ2-1; 8 nucleotides match TRBD2. Germline V gene sequence: CDR1 MNHEY, CDR2 SVGEGT. The CDR3 totals 16 residues. Germline trimming cut 4 bases from V and 5 bases from J; bases unmatched to any gene: 10. The chain's CDR3 is CASSSPQREINNEQFF. Here the CDR3 DNA reads TGTGCCAGCAGTTCCCCCCAGCGGGAGATCAACAATGAGCAGTTCTTC.

This clonotype was observed a few times. The V call is TRBV10-3, the J call TRBJ1-1; D is perhaps TRBD1 (6 bases). CDR3 length: 15 residues. V was shortened by 3 bases and J by 1 base, with 12 bases between the two germline ends. Germline CDR1 and CDR2: ENHRY and SYGVKD. The CDR3 sequence is CAISDPWTENTEAFF. Written as DNA, the CDR3 is TGTGCCATCAGTGACCCGTGGACAGAGAACACTGAAGCTTTCTTT.

There are many counts of this clonotype. The CDR3 DNA is TGTGCCAGCAGCTTGCCCGAAACGGGTGGAATAGCGGGAGGGCCTGAACTACGAGAGACCCAGTACTTC. Protein product: CASSLPETGGIAGGPELRETQYF. The chain employs TRBV7-9 and TRBJ2-5, with 11 bases identical to TRBD2. This CDR3 comprises 23 residues. Looked up from germline, CDR1 is SEHNR and CDR2 is FQNEAQ (reference sequence). V lost 3 bases and J lost 4; bases outside the gene matches: 28.

This clonotype was observed a handful of times. V and J are TRBV4-1 and TRBJ1-1; D unresolved. Germline assignment: CDR1 MGHRA and CDR2 YSYEKL. The CDR3 is 14 residues long. Trimming pared 5 bases from V and 6 bases from J, leaving 16 bases between. The CDR3 DNA reads TGCGCCAGCAGCGAACCTCTGGGTTTGGCTGAAGCTTTCTTT. Translated, it gives CASSEPLGLAEAFF.

V gene TRBV5-5 combines with J gene TRBJ1-3, with a possible D match to TRBD1 (5 bases). The germline V gene encodes CDR1 SGHKS and CDR2 YYEKEE (reference sequence). V lost 4 bases to trimming and J lost 0 bases, with 11 bases between them. This CDR3 is 15 amino acids long. The CDR3 protein is CASSPDSLSGNTIYF. The CDR3 nucleotides are TGTGCCAGCAGCCCTGACAGCCTCTCTGGAAACACCATATATTTT.

The chain couples TRBV10-3 to TRBJ1-5; no clear D. Germline V gives CDR1 ENHRY, CDR2 SYGVKD. The CDR3 extends over 16 amino acids. Trimming left V 0 bases short and J 9 bases short, with 18 bases between. The CDR3, as DNA: TGTGCCATCAGTGAGTCGATCGGCGCCTCGATTTTGCCCCAGCATTTT. This codes for CAISESIGASILPQHF.

At least ten counts were recorded for this clonotype. The chain carries TRBV6-5 and TRBJ2-7, with 7 bases lining up with TRBD2. V shed 2 bases, J shed 5 bases, and the junction held 3 bases outside the gene matches. Germline V gene lookup returns CDR1 MNHEY and CDR2 SVGAGI. The CDR3 consists of 13 residues. The CDR3 bases are TGTGCCAGCAGTTACGGTGGGGGGGACGAGCAGTACTTC. This gives the protein CASSYGGGDEQYF.

This clonotype was detected many times. The chain combines TRBV19 with TRBJ2-7; D gene unclear. V shed 4 bases and J shed 2 bases, with 12 bases lying between them. The CDR3 spans 14 residues. CDR1 and CDR2 (germline): LNHDA, SQIVND (reference sequence). The CDR3 sequence is CASSNGPAAYEQYF. The CDR3 DNA is TGTGCCAGTAGTAATGGCCCGGCAGCCTACGAGCAGTACTTC. The variable domain in full, with the rest retrieved from reference TRBV19 and TRBJ2-7, is DGGITQSPKYLFRKEGQNVTLSCEQNLNHDAMYWYRQDPGQGLRLIYYSQIVNDFQKGDIAEGYSVSREKKESFPLTVTSAQKNPTAFYLCASSNGPAAYEQYFGPGTRLTVT.

A few counts support this clonotype. J is TRBJ1-4 and V is TRBV30, with D tentatively TRBD1 (5 bases). Germline loops: CDR1 GTSNPN, CDR2 SVGIG (reference sequence). CDR3 length equals 15 residues. Trimming cost V 0 bases and J 5 bases, with 13 bases left between them. CDR3 sequence: CAWSVKGRFNEKLFF. In DNA form, the CDR3 reads TGTGCCTGGAGTGTTAAGGGACGCTTCAATGAAAAACTGTTTTTT.

This clonotype has more than one count but fewer than ten. The chain couples TRBV6-5 to TRBJ2-5, with a possible D match to TRBD2 (5 bases). Trimming shortened V by 2 bases and J by 5 bases, and 15 bases separated the two germline ends. Germline V CDR1 and CDR2: MNHEY, SVGAGI. The CDR3 covers 15 residues. In DNA form, the CDR3 reads TGTGCCAGCAGTTACAAGTCGGTCAGGACTGAGACCCAGTACTTC. Translation gives CASSYKSVRTETQYF.

The rearrangement joins TRBV12-3 or TRBV12-4 to TRBJ2-1; D unclear. V was cut by 4 bases and J by 6 bases, with 10 bases left in between. The CDR3 totals 13 residues. CDR3 region: CASSSKVFNEQFF. CDR3 in DNA: TGTGCCAGCAGTTCTAAGGTGTTCAATGAGCAGTTCTTC.

The rearrangement joins TRBV4-2 to TRBJ2-7, with D possibly matching TRBD2 (6 bases). The ends were cut back, 6 bases at V and 0 bases at J, with 12 bases in the middle. This CDR3 is built from 14 residues. CDR1 is LGHNA and CDR2 is YNFKEQ in the germline V gene. In DNA, the CDR3 is TGTGCCAGCAGTGCTGGGGGGAACTCCTACGAGCAGTACTTC. It is translated as CASSAGGNSYEQYF.

The chain carries TRBV9 and TRBJ1-6; 8 positions match TRBD1. This CDR3 region has 15 residues. The V segment lost 4 bases and the J segment 6 bases; nucleotides outside the gene matches: 6. Germline V gene sequence: CDR1 SGDLS, CDR2 YYNGEE. The CDR3 loop is CASSQSGGVNSPLHF. The CDR3, as DNA: TGTGCCAGCAGCCAGTCAGGGGGCGTTAATTCACCCCTCCACTTT.

J is TRBJ2-7 and V is TRBV6-5; D is perhaps TRBD2 (6 bases). Trimming cost V 5 bases and J 2 bases, with 16 bases left between them. Germline loops: CDR1 MNHEY, CDR2 SVGAGI. This CDR3 is built from 15 residues. DNA for the CDR3: TGTGCCAGCAGTCAAAGGAGGGGTTTTGCCTACGAGCAGTACTTC. This codes for CASSQRRGFAYEQYF.

At least ten counts were recorded for this clonotype. V is TRBV12-3 or TRBV12-4 and J is TRBJ1-1; no reliable D call. This CDR3 is built from 15 residues. The V and J ends lost 6 bases and 5 bases respectively, with 19 bases between them. As DNA, the CDR3 is TGTGCCAGCAGGGCGCGTATAGGGTTCTCTACTGAAGCTTTCTTT. It codes for CASRARIGFSTEAFF.

This clonotype was detected ten times or more. The chain couples TRBV11-2 to TRBJ1-4; D is unresolved. The V gene lost 5 bases and the J gene lost 2 bases, with 12 bases spanning the gap. The CDR3 has 15 amino acids. Germline values: CDR1 SGHAT, CDR2 FQNNGV. The CDR3 DNA reads as TGTGCCAGCAGCCCACTAGATAATACTAATGAAAAACTGTTTTTT. Translation gives CASSPLDNTNEKLFF.

The CDR3 is CSVEVPTGVGYGYTF. In nucleotides, the CDR3 is TGCAGCGTTGAAGTTCCGACAGGGGTCGGCTATGGCTACACCTTC. The chain combines TRBV29-1 with TRBJ1-2; 8 positions agree with TRBD1. CDR1 is SQVTM and CDR2 is ANQGSEA in the germline V gene. This CDR3 is 15 amino acids long. V was pared by 1 base and J by 4 bases, with 8 bases of the junction left unmatched.

This chain joins TRBV6-4 and TRBJ2-3; no clear D. The V end lost 8 bases, the J end lost 1 base, and 10 bases lay between the germline ends. The CDR3 is 13 amino acids. CDR1 is MRHNA and CDR2 is SNTAGT in the germline V gene. CDR3 coding DNA: TGTGCCAGCCCGCCTCGCCGCACAGATACGCAGTATTTT. Translated: CASPPRRTDTQYF.

This chain joins TRBV12-3 or TRBV12-4 and TRBJ1-2; a possible D gene is TRBD1 (5 bases). Deletions cut 5 bases from V and 8 bases from J, with 9 bases between. The CDR3 runs 11 residues. DNA of the CDR3: TGTGCCAGCAGTGTGGACACCGGCTACACCTTC. This translates into CASSVDTGYTF.

At least ten counts were recorded for this clonotype. The genes are TRBV28 and TRBJ2-3, with D possibly matching TRBD1 (7 bases). Deletions cut 6 bases from V and 4 bases from J, with 11 bases between. CDR1 is MDHEN, CDR2 SYDVKM, per germline. This CDR3 spans 13 amino acids. The CDR3 region is CASRPGGSDTQYF. The CDR3 DNA is TGTGCCAGCAGACCAGGGGGGTCAGATACGCAGTATTTT.

This clonotype was detected ten times or more. This CDR3 is CASSEGMRDRRYNEQFF. The CDR3 DNA reads TGTGCCAGCAGTGAAGGTATGAGGGACAGAAGGTACAATGAGCAGTTCTTC. This chain uses TRBV2 with TRBJ2-1, with 7 bases that match TRBD1. J gave up 4 bases and V 1 base, and 10 bases lay outside the gene matches. The CDR3 is 17 amino acids. The germline gives CDR1 SNHLY, CDR2 FYNNEI. Filled out from reference TRBV2 and TRBJ2-1, the complete variable domain reads EPEVTQTPSHQVTQMGQEVILRCVPISNHLYFYWYRQILGQKVEFLVSFYNNEISEKSEIFDDQFSVERPDGSNFTLKIRSTKLEDSAMYFCASSEGMRDRRYNEQFFGPGTRLTVL.

This chain uses TRBV28 with TRBJ2-5; 8 positions agree with TRBD1. Trimming at V came to 4 bases and at J to 2 bases, leaving 12 bases not matched to a gene. The CDR3 length is 17 residues. In germline, CDR1 is MDHEN, CDR2 SYDVKM. The CDR3: CASSSSPGTGLQETQYF. DNA of the CDR3: TGTGCCAGCAGTTCCAGTCCCGGGACAGGTTTACAAGAGACCCAGTACTTC. The variable domain in full, completed from reference TRBV28 and TRBJ2-5, reads DVKVTQSSRYLVKRTGEKVFLECVQDMDHENMFWYRQDPGLGLRLIYFSYDVKMKEKGDIPEGYSVSREKKERFSLILESASTNQTSMYLCASSSSPGTGLQETQYFGPGTRLLVL.

This chain links TRBV5-6 with TRBJ2-3, with D tentatively TRBD1 or TRBD2 (5 bases each). Looked up from germline, CDR1 is SGHDT and CDR2 is YYEEEE. The CDR3 covers 15 residues. The germline V and J ends were trimmed by 1 base and 1 base, with 10 bases remaining between them. CDR3 sequence (DNA): TGTGCCAGCAGCTTGTCAATGGGGGGCACAGATACGCAGTATTTT. Residues: CASSLSMGGTDTQYF.

The gene calls are TRBV7-3 and TRBJ1-2, with a tentative D call TRBD1 (5 bases). The CDR3 totals 13 residues. The ends were cut back, 6 bases at V and 2 bases at J, with 10 bases in the middle. Per germline, CDR1 SGHTA and CDR2 FQGTGA. This CDR3 is CASSFDRNYGYTF. CDR3 DNA: TGTGCCAGCAGTTTCGACAGAAACTATGGCTACACCTTC.

There are many counts of this clonotype. The rearrangement joins TRBV2 to TRBJ1-1, with 11 positions matching TRBD1. CDR3 length equals 15 residues. CDR1 and CDR2 from the germline V gene are SNHLY and FYNNEI. V gave up 6 bases and J gave up 1 base; unmatched junction bases: 4. The chain's CDR3 is CASSGQGATNTEAFF. Here the CDR3 DNA reads TGTGCCAGCAGCGGACAGGGGGCTACGAACACTGAAGCTTTCTTT.